The next 30 T cell receptor beta chains were all read from a single sample in a study of shared clonotypes between healthy human individuals. The data were produced by immunoSEQ multiplex PCR, yet TCRdb's version contains in-frame clones alone and is incomplete. The sample lists about 510,000 clones, over 60% occurring once. Sequencing was done on a sample of PBMCs. All receptors derive from a woman between 40 and 55 years old in good health. Some clones in this sample may be carry-over from other donors' samples.

The rearrangement uses TRBV18 and TRBJ2-7; 7 bases agree with TRBD2. CDR1 and CDR2 (germline): KGHSH, LQKENI. J was trimmed by 3 bases and V by 1 base; bases with no gene match: 9. This CDR3 is built from 16 residues. Written as DNA, the CDR3 is TGTGCCAGCTCACCACGGGGAGGGAGGGCATACTACGAGCAGTACTTC. It codes for CASSPRGGRAYYEQYF. The full variable domain, its missing parts supplied by reference TRBV18 and TRBJ2-7, is NAGVMQNPRHLVRRRGQEARLRCSPMKGHSHVYWYRQLPEEGLKFMVYLQKENIIDESGMPKERFSAEFPKEGPSILRIQQVVRGDSAAYFCASSPRGGRAYYEQYFGPGTRLTVT.

This clone was counted a single time. Relative to the germline gene, one junction end is altered; a read error may explain this. The chain joins TRBV19 to TRBJ2-7, with D possibly called TRBD1 or TRBD2 (7 bases each). The CDR3 has 14 amino acids. Germline V CDR1 and CDR2: LNHDA, SQIVND (reference sequence). DNA for the CDR3: TGCGCCCCCCCGACAGGGACTAAGCCCTACGAGCAGTACTTC. It translates to CAPPTGTKPYEQYF.

The chain is built from TRBV27 and TRBJ2-5, with a weak D call TRBD2 (5 bases). The CDR3 loop spans 14 amino acids. The V gene's germline CDR1 is MNHEY and CDR2 SMNVEV (reference sequence). V shed 3 bases and J shed 1 base, with 9 bases lying between them. The CDR3 spells CASSFLAGQETQYF. The CDR3 bases are TGTGCCAGCAGTTTCCTAGCAGGCCAAGAGACCCAGTACTTC.

V gene TRBV15 combines with J gene TRBJ2-3, with D uncertain. Per the germline V gene, CDR1 is LNHNV and CDR2 is YYDKDF (reference sequence). The CDR3 runs to 13 residues. The germline V and J ends were trimmed by 1 base and 5 bases, with 7 bases remaining between them. The CDR3 DNA is TGTGCCACCAGCAGAGCTCGCCAAGATACGCAGTATTTT. Protein sequence: CATSRARQDTQYF.

This clone was counted a few times. This specimen includes other DNA sequences encoding the same CDR3. The J gene is TRBJ1-1, the V gene TRBV18; possibly TRBD1 for D (6 bases). The CDR3 covers 13 residues. The germline V and J ends were trimmed by 3 bases and 4 bases, with 9 bases remaining between them. Per the germline V gene, CDR1 is KGHSH and CDR2 is LQKENI. The CDR3 sequence: CASSPLGGTEAFF. In DNA form, the CDR3 reads TGTGCCAGCTCACCGTTAGGGGGCACTGAAGCTTTCTTT. Supplemented by reference TRBV18 and TRBJ1-1, the full variable domain reads NAGVMQNPRHLVRRRGQEARLRCSPMKGHSHVYWYRQLPEEGLKFMVYLQKENIIDESGMPKERFSAEFPKEGPSILRIQQVVRGDSAAYFCASSPLGGTEAFFGQGTRLTVV.

There are a few counts of this clone. The chain has TRBV4-2 and TRBJ2-5, with 8 nucleotides matching TRBD2. The CDR3 has 15 amino acids. The trim removed 4 bases at V and 1 base at J, leaving 5 bases unmatched. Looked up from germline, CDR1 is LGHNA and CDR2 is YNFKEQ. Here the CDR3 reads CASSRVGTSQETQYF. Written as DNA, the CDR3 is TGTGCCAGCAGCCGCGTTGGGACTAGCCAAGAGACCCAGTACTTC.

The rearrangement links TRBV28 to TRBJ2-7, with 7 bases identical to TRBD2. The CDR3 extends over 16 amino acids. Germline V gene data show CDR1 as MDHEN and CDR2 as SYDVKM. V lost 5 bases and J lost 3; bases outside the gene matches: 13. The CDR3: CASSLNPGRLGYEQYF. CDR3 coding DNA: TGTGCCAGCAGTCTCAATCCCGGGAGGTTAGGCTACGAGCAGTACTTC.

V and J are TRBV7-8 and TRBJ1-5; D ambiguous. The CDR3 has 16 residues. Looked up from germline, CDR1 is SGHVS and CDR2 is FQNEAQ. V dropped 4 bases and J dropped 7 bases, with 20 bases sitting between them. The CDR3 loop reads CASSSPGGWELQPQHF. The CDR3 DNA follows: TGTGCCAGCAGCTCCCCGGGAGGGTGGGAGCTACAGCCCCAGCATTTT.

The chain employs TRBV18 and TRBJ1-5; no reliable D call. Between the trimmed V and J ends, which lost 1 base and 0 bases, there was a span of 7 bases. The CDR3 contains 15 residues. Per the germline V gene, CDR1 is KGHSH and CDR2 is LQKENI. In DNA form, the CDR3 reads TGTGCCAGCTCACCACAACAGAATAGCAATCAGCCCCAGCATTTT. Translating it yields CASSPQQNSNQPQHF.

As concerns this clone: The same CDR3 can be traced to other DNA sequences in this sample. V and J are TRBV28 and TRBJ2-2; D perhaps matches TRBD2 (6 bases). V was cut by 6 bases and J by 1 base, with 9 bases left in between. The CDR3 runs to 14 residues. The germline V gene encodes CDR1 MDHEN and CDR2 SYDVKM. This chain's CDR3 is CASSLGGNTGELFF. In DNA, the CDR3 is TGTGCCAGCAGCCTCGGGGGGAACACCGGGGAGCTGTTTTTT. The whole variable domain, remainder taken from reference TRBV28 and TRBJ2-2, is DVKVTQSSRYLVKRTGEKVFLECVQDMDHENMFWYRQDPGLGLRLIYFSYDVKMKEKGDIPEGYSVSREKKERFSLILESASTNQTSMYLCASSLGGNTGELFFGEGSRLTVL.

This clone was observed a handful of times. This rearrangement joins TRBV7-9 to TRBJ2-7; 7 positions agree with TRBD1. J was trimmed by 0 bases and V by 5 bases; bases with no gene match: 4. Germline lookup yields CDR1 SEHNR and CDR2 FQNEAQ (reference sequence). The CDR3 is 14 residues long. The CDR3 spells CASSRQGNSYEQYF. The CDR3 DNA sequence: TGTGCCAGCAGCCGACAGGGAAACTCCTACGAGCAGTACTTC.

The sample holds one count of this clone. The chain recombines TRBV6-9 with TRBJ2-7; D unclear. The germline CDR1 and CDR2 sequences are MNHGY and SVAAGI. CDR3 length: 15 amino acids. The V gene lost 0 bases and the J gene lost 5 bases, with 14 bases spanning the gap. Here the CDR3 reads CASSYSNRTEDEQYF. The CDR3 nucleotides are TGTGCCAGCAGTTATTCGAATAGAACCGAGGACGAGCAGTACTTC.

Turning to this clone: Additional DNA sequences in this sample encode the identical CDR3. The chain combines TRBV29-1 with TRBJ1-3, with D uncertain. The germline V gene has CDR1 SQVTM and CDR2 ANQGSEA. The CDR3 covers 13 residues. V gave up 4 bases and J gave up 0 bases, with 7 bases separating them. CDR3 residues: CSVAKNSGNTIYF. The CDR3 DNA is TGCAGCGTTGCAAAAAACTCTGGAAACACCATATATTTT.

This sequence joins TRBV18 and TRBJ2-3; D is perhaps TRBD2 (6 bases). The CDR3 extends over 14 amino acids. Trimming stripped 6 bases from V and 4 bases from J, with 14 bases between. Per germline, CDR1 KGHSH and CDR2 LQKENI. This CDR3 is CASSVVRESDTQYF. Written as DNA, the CDR3 is TGTGCCAGCTCGGTCGTCCGGGAGTCAGATACGCAGTATTTT.

The chain employs TRBV1 and TRBJ2-4. TRBV1 is noted as a pseudogene. There are 14 residues in the CDR3. DNA for the CDR3: TGCACCAGCAGCCAAGGTGGAGCCAAAAACATTCAGTACTTC. Encoded protein: CTSSQGGAKNIQYF.

This chain links TRBV19 with TRBJ2-1; tentatively, D is TRBD1 (5 bases). CDR1 is LNHDA and CDR2 is SQIVND in the germline V gene (reference sequence). Trimming took 3 bases from V and 5 from J, leaving 8 bases between them. The CDR3 runs to 13 residues. DNA for the CDR3: TGTGCCAGTAGTATCCAGACAGACAATGAGCAGTTCTTC. It codes for CASSIQTDNEQFF.

The chain joins TRBV7-2 to TRBJ2-1; 8 positions match TRBD2. The CDR3 runs 15 residues. After removal of 5 bases from V and 9 bases from J, the junction contained 12 bases not matched to a gene. CDR1 SGHTA and CDR2 FQGNSA come from the germline V gene. This chain's CDR3 is CASSLSGGSTSEQFF. For the CDR3, the DNA is TGTGCCAGCAGCCTCTCGGGGGGGTCTACAAGTGAGCAGTTCTTC.

The chain couples TRBV9 to TRBJ2-7; D is uncertain. CDR1 and CDR2 from the germline V gene are SGDLS and YYNGEE. CDR3 size: 15 residues. The V end lost 4 bases, the J end lost 4 bases, and 18 bases lay between the germline ends. DNA of the CDR3: TGTGCCAGCAGCCCGTGGACGGCGGAGAGGTACGAGCAGTACTTC. Its translation is CASSPWTAERYEQYF.

The chain combines TRBV6-5 with TRBJ2-3; TRBD2 might be the D (5 bases). The CDR3 has 16 amino acids. Germline CDR1 and CDR2: MNHEY and SVGAGI. Deletions cut 0 bases from V and 2 bases from J, with 12 bases between. The CDR3 DNA is TGTGCCAGCAGTTACTCCTCGTCGGGAAACACAGATACGCAGTATTTT. The encoded protein is CASSYSSSGNTDTQYF.

The chain recombines TRBV18 with TRBJ1-2; D is possibly TRBD1 (5 bases). V lost 3 bases and J lost 4, with 12 bases in between. Germline CDR1 KGHSH, CDR2 LQKENI. The CDR3 covers 14 residues. The CDR3 sequence is CASSPDSYGYGYTF. In DNA form, the CDR3 reads TGTGCCAGCTCACCCGACAGTTATGGCTATGGCTACACCTTC. The variable domain in full, with the rest retrieved from reference TRBV18 and TRBJ1-2, is NAGVMQNPRHLVRRRGQEARLRCSPMKGHSHVYWYRQLPEEGLKFMVYLQKENIIDESGMPKERFSAEFPKEGPSILRIQQVVRGDSAAYFCASSPDSYGYGYTFGSGTRLTVV.

The chain carries TRBV5-1 and TRBJ2-2; D might be TRBD2 (5 bases). The germline CDR1 and CDR2 sequences are SGHRS and YFSETQ. The CDR3 sequence is 14 residues long. The germline V and J ends were trimmed by 4 bases and 0 bases, with 7 bases remaining between them. CDR3 in amino acids: CASSPGTNTGELFF. The CDR3 DNA reads TGCGCCAGCAGCCCCGGGACGAACACCGGGGAGCTGTTTTTT. Full variable domain (remainder filled in from reference TRBV5-1 and TRBJ2-2): KAGVTQTPRYLIKTRGQQVTLSCSPISGHRSVSWYQQTPGQGLQFLFEYFSETQRNKGNFPGRFSGRQFSNSRSEMNVSTLELGDSALYLCASSPGTNTGELFFGEGSRLTVL.

About this clone itself: This sequence is one base from a far larger clone and is likely a read error. The chain couples TRBV19 to TRBJ1-1; D is uncertain. The CDR3 consists of 15 residues. Germline CDR1 is LNHDA and CDR2 is SQIVND (reference sequence). V gave up 2 bases and J gave up 5 bases, with 15 bases separating them. The CDR3 coding sequence is TGTGCCAGTAGTATAATAGGGTCGGGGAGAACTGAAGCTTTCTTT. Protein: CASSIIGSGRTEAFF.

The genes are TRBV6-1 and TRBJ2-7; 8 bases fit TRBD1. The CDR3 loop spans 15 amino acids. V dropped 4 bases and J dropped 4; count of bases not matched to a gene: 9. Germline loops: CDR1 MNHNS, CDR2 SASEGT. The CDR3 spells CASSADRGSGYEQYF. As DNA, the CDR3 is TGTGCCAGCAGTGCCGACAGGGGCTCCGGGTACGAGCAGTACTTC.

This sequence joins TRBV7-9 and TRBJ1-1; 8 nucleotides match TRBD1. Trimming at V came to 2 bases and at J to 6 bases, leaving 8 bases not matched to a gene. CDR3 length: 15 residues. From germline, CDR1 is SEHNR and CDR2 FQNEAQ (reference sequence). CDR3 bases: TGTGCCAGCAGCTTAAAGGACAGGGAGGGCGCTGAAGCTTTCTTT. Protein sequence: CASSLKDREGAEAFF.

V is TRBV27 and J is TRBJ2-2; D is ambiguous. Per germline, CDR1 MNHEY and CDR2 SMNVEV (reference sequence). V was cut by 7 bases and J by 0 bases, with 12 bases left in between. The CDR3 totals 15 residues. The CDR3, as DNA: TGTGCCAGCATTATACAGATTTCGAACACCGGGGAGCTGTTTTTT. Translating it yields CASIIQISNTGELFF.

The chain carries TRBV19 and TRBJ1-4; the D gene is possibly TRBD1 (5 bases). The germline V and J ends were trimmed by 8 bases and 13 bases, with 23 bases remaining between them. CDR1 and CDR2 from the germline V gene are LNHDA and SQIVND (reference sequence). The CDR3 spans 14 residues. CDR3 residues: CASSLGTSDNILFF. CDR3 in DNA: TGTGCCAGTTCATTAGGCACTTCGGACAATATACTGTTTTTT.

V and J are TRBV11-1 and TRBJ2-3; D uncertain. The CDR3 has 13 amino acids. Per the germline V gene, CDR1 is SGHAT and CDR2 is FQDESV (reference sequence). V was clipped by 6 bases and J by 0 bases, with 7 bases between them. CDR3 DNA: TGTGCCAGCAGTGCCAGAAGCACAGATACGCAGTATTTT. This encodes CASSARSTDTQYF. The complete variable domain, with remaining parts taken from reference TRBV11-1 and TRBJ2-3, reads EAEVAQSPRYKITEKSQAVAFWCDPISGHATLYWYRQILGQGPELLVQFQDESVVDDSQLPKDRFSAERLKGVDSTLKIQPAELGDSAMYLCASSARSTDTQYFGPGTRLTVL.

The genes are TRBV7-2 and TRBJ2-4, with 12 bases lining up with TRBD2. Per germline, CDR1 SGHTA and CDR2 FQGNSA. V dropped 3 bases and J dropped 2; count of bases not matched to a gene: 5. This CDR3 has 17 amino acids. CDR3 DNA sequence: TGTGCCAGCAGCTTTCGCGGACTAGCGGGACCCAAAAACATTCAGTACTTC. Encoded protein: CASSFRGLAGPKNIQYF.

This clone has a count of ten or more. Other DNA sequences in the same sample also yield this CDR3. The chain is built from TRBV12-5 and TRBJ1-1; no definite D call. Germline CDR1 and CDR2: LGHNT and FRNRAP. This CDR3 contains 16 residues. The germline V and J ends were trimmed by 0 bases and 1 base, with 12 bases remaining between them. CDR3 amino acids: CASGLVVAPRNTEAFF. CDR3 bases: TGTGCTAGTGGTTTGGTCGTAGCCCCAAGGAACACTGAAGCTTTCTTT.

The chain employs TRBV4-2 and TRBJ2-7; D uncertain. The CDR3 has 13 residues. From germline, CDR1 is LGHNA and CDR2 YNFKEQ. Trimming removed 0 bases at V and 3 bases at J, with 6 bases between. The CDR3: CASSQDYRYEQYF. Written as DNA, the CDR3 is TGTGCCAGCAGCCAAGATTATCGCTACGAGCAGTACTTC.